The clone carrying this T cell receptor beta chain came up once. The sample holds other DNA sequences that translate to the same CDR3. Profiling relied on immunoSEQ multiplex PCR, and the TCRdb table lists in-frame clones only, not all of them. The table has roughly 330,000 clones, 70% to 90% seen once. The data originate from a study of blood T cell repertoires in COVID-19. Germline V gene sequence: CDR1 MNHNS, CDR2 SASEGT. Trimming removed 2 bases from V and 0 bases from J, with 7 bases in between. The length of the CDR3 is 15 residues. The V and J genes are TRBV6-1 and TRBJ1-4; no definite D call. Sequences were obtained from PBMCs or T cells enriched from blood (not recorded which). This TCR came from a woman between 25 and 40 years old who had recovered from COVID-19. CDR3 sequence (DNA): TGTGCCAGCAGTGAAAGGACTGCAACTAATGAAAAACTGTTTTTT. It encodes CASSERTATNEKLFF.